Shown below are 19 T cell receptor beta chains from a single sample sequenced in a study of blood T cell repertoires in COVID-19. The table came from immunoSEQ multiplex PCR; TCRdb's copy has only in-frame clones and leaves some out. The data show some 210,000 clones, 81% seen once. What was sequenced was PBMCs or T cells enriched from blood (not recorded which). These receptors were obtained from a woman in her forties or fifties with acute COVID-19.

This clone was seen a few times. The chain links TRBV5-1 to TRBJ2-7, with 13 positions matching TRBD2. V shed 7 bases, J shed 3 bases, and the junction held 7 bases outside the gene matches. CDR3 length equals 15 residues. The germline V gene has CDR1 SGHRS and CDR2 YFSETQ. As DNA, the CDR3 is TGCGCCAGCGAAGCGGGACTAGCGGGATACTACGAGCAGTACTTC. It is translated as CASEAGLAGYYEQYF.

This sequence joins TRBV5-1 and TRBJ2-1, with 14 bases fitting TRBD2. V was clipped by 5 bases and J by 9 bases; unmatched bases: 10. The germline gives CDR1 SGHRS, CDR2 YFSETQ. The CDR3 has 16 amino acids. The CDR3 protein is CASSIGLAGGGGEQFF. Written as DNA, the CDR3 is TGCGCCAGCAGTATCGGACTAGCGGGGGGAGGTGGTGAGCAGTTCTTC.

The genes are TRBV28 and TRBJ1-4; D perhaps matches TRBD1 (5 bases). The V gene lost 5 bases and the J gene lost 3 bases, with 13 bases spanning the gap. CDR3 length: 15 residues. CDR1 is MDHEN and CDR2 is SYDVKM in the germline V gene. This CDR3 reads CASSPRGGANEKLFF. CDR3 in DNA: TGTGCCAGCAGTCCCCGGGGCGGGGCTAATGAAAAACTGTTTTTT.

The V gene is TRBV7-8, the J gene TRBJ2-3, with 8 bases that match TRBD2. The CDR3 spans 17 residues. The germline CDR1 and CDR2 sequences are SGHVS and FQNEAQ. The V segment lost 5 bases and the J segment 3 bases; nucleotides outside the gene matches: 13. The CDR3 loop reads CASSPRRLARGTDTQYF. The CDR3 coding sequence is TGTGCCAGCAGCCCTCGCCGACTAGCGCGAGGGACAGATACGCAGTATTTT. Full variable domain (remainder filled in from reference TRBV7-8 and TRBJ2-3): GAGVSQSPRYKVAKRGQDVALRCDPISGHVSLFWYQQALGQGPEFLTYFQNEAQLDKSGLPSDRFFAERPEGSVSTLKIQRTQQEDSAVYLCASSPRRLARGTDTQYFGPGTRLTVL.

This sequence joins TRBV2 and TRBJ2-2; TRBD2 agrees at 15 bases. The CDR3 length is 19 residues. The V gene end was trimmed by 6 bases and the J gene end by 7 bases; junction bases not matched to a gene: 15. Germline CDR1 and CDR2: SNHLY and FYNNEI. The chain's CDR3 is CASSGGLAGGPGVGGELFF. The DNA of the CDR3 is TGTGCCAGCAGCGGAGGACTAGCGGGAGGGCCTGGGGTTGGCGGGGAGCTGTTTTTT. The variable domain in full, with the rest retrieved from reference TRBV2 and TRBJ2-2, is EPEVTQTPSHQVTQMGQEVILRCVPISNHLYFYWYRQILGQKVEFLVSFYNNEISEKSEIFDDQFSVERPDGSNFTLKIRSTKLEDSAMYFCASSGGLAGGPGVGGELFFGEGSRLTVL.

The chain recombines TRBV2 with TRBJ2-2, with D possibly matching TRBD2 (5 bases). V lost 11 bases, J lost 3 bases, and 10 bases lay in between. The CDR3 consists of 12 residues. Germline V CDR1 and CDR2: SNHLY, FYNNEI. CDR3 nucleotide sequence: TGTGCCCTCCCGGGGTACACCGGGGAGCTGTTTTTT. Amino acids: CALPGYTGELFF.

The chain employs TRBV2 and TRBJ1-6; 10 bases are shared with TRBD1. V was pared by 8 bases and J by 10 bases, with 11 bases of the junction left unmatched. This CDR3 region has 15 residues. Germline CDR1 SNHLY, CDR2 FYNNEI. CDR3 in amino acids: CASRGGTGVLSPLHF. CDR3 DNA: TGTGCCAGCCGAGGTGGGACAGGGGTATTGTCACCCCTCCACTTT.

The CDR3 DNA reads as TGTGCCTGGAGTGTATCAGGTATAGGGGAGCTGTTTTTT. Its translation is CAWSVSGIGELFF. J is TRBJ2-2 and V is TRBV30; D not certain. In germline, CDR1 is GTSNPN, CDR2 SVGIG (reference sequence). CDR3 size: 13 residues. Trimming shortened V by 0 bases and J by 8 bases, and 10 bases separated the two germline ends.

The chain uses TRBV6-5 and TRBJ2-1; D perhaps matches TRBD1 (5 bases). V lost 0 bases to trimming and J lost 12 bases, with 18 bases between them. Germline V gives CDR1 MNHEY, CDR2 SVGAGI. The CDR3 totals 15 residues. CDR3: CASSYSSLGPYGQFF. CDR3 DNA: TGTGCCAGCAGTTACTCAAGCTTGGGGCCCTATGGGCAGTTCTTC.

This rearrangement joins TRBV9 to TRBJ2-3; 8 nucleotides line up with TRBD1. This CDR3 region has 13 residues. Germline CDR1 SGDLS, CDR2 YYNGEE. Germline trimming cut 7 bases from V and 4 bases from J; bases unmatched to any gene: 5. DNA for the CDR3: TGTGCCAGCCAGGGACAGGCACCAGATACGCAGTATTTT. The encoded protein is CASQGQAPDTQYF.

This clone has a single count. The J gene is TRBJ2-2, the V gene TRBV7-8, with D possibly matching TRBD2 (7 bases). Trimming took off 6 bases at V and 3 bases at J, with 20 bases between the two ends. The CDR3 runs 17 residues. Germline V gene sequence: CDR1 SGHVS, CDR2 FQNEAQ. CDR3 loop: CASSTRGGGGYTGELFF. CDR3 DNA sequence: TGTGCCAGCAGTACCCGCGGGGGAGGGGGGTACACCGGGGAGCTGTTTTTT.

This rearrangement joins TRBV7-2 to TRBJ2-7, with TRBD2 matching over 11 bases. Germline CDR1 and CDR2: SGHTA and FQGNSA. Trimming took 4 bases from V and 7 from J; bases not matched to a gene: 6. The CDR3 is 14 amino acids. The CDR3 DNA is TGTGCCAGCAGCTATCTAGCGGGGGGTGGTGAGCAGTACTTC. Translating it yields CASSYLAGGGEQYF.

The rearrangement joins TRBV7-2 to TRBJ1-1, with D possibly TRBD1 on 5 matching bases. The CDR3 covers 15 residues. Trimming left V 4 bases short and J 0 bases short, with 12 bases between. Germline V gives CDR1 SGHTA, CDR2 FQGNSA. DNA for the CDR3: TGTGCCAGCAGCTCCACGGGGGGAGTGAACACTGAAGCTTTCTTT. Translation gives CASSSTGGVNTEAFF.

The chain carries TRBV5-4 and TRBJ1-2; weak D call: TRBD1 (5 bases). V lost 4 bases, J lost 13 bases, and 26 bases lay in between. This CDR3 contains 15 residues. Germline lookup yields CDR1 SGHNT and CDR2 YYREEE (reference sequence). The CDR3 coding sequence is TGTGCCAGCAGCCCGGCCGGGACTGAGTTTTTGACGGGCACCTTC. Translating gives CASSPAGTEFLTGTF. Full variable domain (rest looked up from reference TRBV5-4 and TRBJ1-2): ETGVTQSPTHLIKTRGQQVTLRCSSQSGHNTVSWYQQALGQGPQFIFQYYREEENGRGNFPPRFSGLQFPNYSSELNVNALELDDSALYLCASSPAGTEFLTGTFGSGTRLTVV.

This clone was observed a handful of times. V usage is TRBV6-5 and J usage is TRBJ2-1, with a tentative D call TRBD1 (5 bases). Germline loops: CDR1 MNHEY, CDR2 SVGAGI. This CDR3 is 15 amino acids long. The V end was cut by 2 bases, the J end by 4 bases, with 12 bases between. The DNA for the CDR3 is TGTGCCAGCAGTTACAGGGGCGTCCCATACAATGAGCAGTTCTTC. Encoded protein: CASSYRGVPYNEQFF.

This clone was seen a single time. CDR3 nucleotide sequence: TGTGCCAGCAGTTTTGCAGGGAACACTGAAGCTTTCTTT. Amino acids: CASSFAGNTEAFF. This sequence joins TRBV27 and TRBJ1-1; D is uncertain. V was clipped by 3 bases and J by 1 base, with 6 bases between them. The CDR3 spans 13 residues. Per germline, CDR1 MNHEY and CDR2 SMNVEV (reference sequence).

The chain links TRBV18 to TRBJ2-7, with D perhaps matching TRBD1 (6 bases). Germline-derived CDR1 and CDR2 are KGHSH and LQKENI. V gave up 3 bases and J gave up 4 bases, with 13 bases separating them. There are 14 residues in the CDR3. The CDR3 loop is CASSPADSRYEQYF. CDR3 coding DNA: TGTGCCAGCTCACCCGCGGACAGCCGTTACGAGCAGTACTTC.

V is TRBV7-4 and J is TRBJ2-4, with 9 nucleotides matching TRBD2. The CDR3 consists of 15 residues. CDR1 and CDR2 (germline): SGHVT, SQSDAQ. V dropped 7 bases and J dropped 7; count of bases not matched to a gene: 11. DNA of the CDR3: TGTGCCAGCAAACAAAGAATCAGCGGGGGGAACATTCAGTACTTC. Its protein product is CASKQRISGGNIQYF.

This chain links TRBV9 with TRBJ1-1; 7 bases map to TRBD1. Unmatched junction bases numbered 4, after V lost 2 bases and J lost 0 bases. CDR1 and CDR2 from the germline V gene are SGDLS and YYNGEE. The CDR3 covers 15 residues. The CDR3 region is CASSVRDSLNTEAFF. CDR3 nucleotide sequence: TGTGCCAGCAGCGTTCGGGACAGCTTGAACACTGAAGCTTTCTTT.